This note documents a single TCR beta chain sequence. The sample comes from a study of CD8+ T cells in alopecia areata. The V end was cut by 5 bases, the J end by 1 base, with 8 bases between. Germline V gene sequence: CDR1 KGHSH, CDR2 LQKENI. The CDR3 totals 13 residues. Following RNA extraction, reverse transcription yielded cDNA that acted as the sequencing template. Profiled with immunoSEQ multiplex PCR; TCRdb holds only in-frame clones, not every one. The sample lists 200,000 or so clones, around 62% occurring once. Peripheral blood, together with lesional scalp punch biopsies, was collected from alopecia areata patients.

The rearrangement uses TRBV18 and TRBJ1-1; D remains ambiguous. The material was CD4+ T cells sorted from blood, obtained at week 0. The receptor comes from a human donor with alopecia areata. The CDR3 is CASSAGENTEAFF. In DNA form, the CDR3 reads TGTGCCAGCTCAGCGGGAGAGAACACTGAAGCTTTCTTT.